This T cell receptor (beta chain) comes out of a study of cytomegalovirus exposure and HLA in healthy donors. Germline CDR1 and CDR2: SGHTA and FQGTGA. V gave up 4 bases and J gave up 2 bases; unmatched junction bases: 4. CDR3 length equals 15 residues. Study-level findings and limits: The authors judged a highly shared variant cluster likely a sequencing artifact. Some V segments (TRBV6-2 and TRBV6-3 among them) were excluded as indistinguishable.

This clone was observed a handful of times. Its antigen is unknown. PCR involved 60 Vbeta and 13 Jbeta primers. Produced via immunoSEQ multiplex PCR; TCRdb's table is partial and in-frame only. The sample holds about 150,000 clones, 63% seen once. The sequenced material came from PBMCs. The chain recombines TRBV7-3 with TRBJ2-1; TRBD2 matches at 8 bases. This sequence originates from a woman aged 60-70 years in good health and CMV-seropositive. CDR3 protein: CASSYTREAYNEQFF. CDR3 bases: TGTGCCAGCAGCTATACGCGGGAGGCCTACAATGAGCAGTTCTTC.